These 24 T cell receptor beta chains were all obtained from the same sample, sequenced in a study of PD-L1 blockade in urothelial cancer. Sample time point: pretreatment peripheral blood. Using immunoSEQ multiplex PCR, the repertoire was profiled, and TCRdb retains in-frame clones only, with some absent. The data hold tens of thousands of clones, with around 87% observed a single time. Sequenced material: PBMCs, taken around atezolizumab (anti-PD-L1) treatment. The receptors stem from a man in his fifties or sixties with urothelial cancer.

The chain links TRBV6-9 to TRBJ2-5, with 11 bases identical to TRBD1. The CDR3 covers 17 residues. Germline CDR1 and CDR2: MNHGY and SVAAGI. V shed 0 bases and J 2 bases; nucleotides not matched to a gene: 5. The DNA of the CDR3 is TGTGCCAGCAGTTATTCCGGGACAGGGGGACGTCAAGAGACCCAGTACTTC. Translated, it gives CASSYSGTGGRQETQYF.

The V gene is TRBV11-2, the J gene TRBJ2-7; TRBD1 matches at 7 bases. CDR1 is SGHAT, CDR2 FQNNGV, per germline. Trimming took 1 base from V and 6 from J; bases not matched to a gene: 9. The CDR3 loop spans 15 amino acids. The CDR3 protein is CASSLGAGGFSEQYF. In DNA, the CDR3 is TGTGCCAGCAGCTTAGGGGCAGGGGGTTTCTCCGAGCAGTACTTC.

J is TRBJ2-3 and V is TRBV7-2, with a weak D call TRBD1 (7 bases). Per germline, CDR1 SGHTA and CDR2 FQGNSA. The length of the CDR3 is 17 residues. Trimming left V 1 base short and J 4 bases short, with 18 bases between. The CDR3, as DNA: TGTGCCAGCAGCTTAGTAGGGGGCGGGGCTGCGGCAGATACGCAGTATTTT. Amino acids: CASSLVGGGAAADTQYF.

The V call is TRBV19, the J call TRBJ1-6; 11 bases align to TRBD1. V gave up 5 bases and J gave up 10 bases; unmatched junction bases: 4. This CDR3 spans 14 amino acids. Germline V CDR1 and CDR2: LNHDA, SQIVND (reference sequence). CDR3 sequence reads: CASSPRDRGSPLHF. In nucleotides, the CDR3 is TGTGCCAGTAGTCCGCGGGACAGGGGGTCACCCCTCCACTTT.

This rearrangement joins TRBV9 to TRBJ2-7; no clear D. This CDR3 is 15 amino acids long. Germline V gene sequence: CDR1 SGDLS, CDR2 YYNGEE. The germline V and J ends were trimmed by 4 bases and 2 bases, with 16 bases remaining between them. CDR3 sequence reads: CASSPQGDSTYEQYF. Here the CDR3 DNA reads TGTGCCAGCAGCCCCCAAGGCGACTCAACCTACGAGCAGTACTTC.

CDR3: CASSSGEQYF. The DNA for the CDR3 is TGTGCCAGCAGTTCAGGCGAGCAGTACTTC. V usage is TRBV6-5 and J usage is TRBJ2-7, with D unresolved. Between the trimmed V and J ends, which lost 4 bases and 6 bases, there was a span of 4 bases. This CDR3 has 10 residues. CDR1 and CDR2 (germline): MNHEY, SVGAGI.

The chain has TRBV7-2 and TRBJ2-7, with 8 positions matching TRBD1. Germline trimming cut 1 base from V and 1 base from J; bases unmatched to any gene: 9. CDR1 and CDR2 from the germline V gene are SGHTA and FQGNSA. This CDR3 has 17 amino acids. As DNA, the CDR3 is TGTGCCAGCAGCTTAGGTGCCGGACAGGGATCTTCCTACGAGCAGTACTTC. Translation: CASSLGAGQGSSYEQYF.

The J gene is TRBJ2-5, the V gene TRBV1; the table's D gene call, TRBD2, was not cross checked with the DNA. TRBV1 is given as a pseudogene. This CDR3 has 18 amino acids. The CDR3 protein is CTSSHPGLAGSPGETQYF. Here the CDR3 DNA reads TGCACCAGCAGCCATCCGGGACTAGCGGGGTCCCCGGGGGAGACCCAGTACTTC.

This clone was counted a few times. The V call is TRBV19, the J call TRBJ1-1; TRBD1 aligns across 7 bases. The junction had 6 bases not matched to a gene; V was cut back by 0 bases and J by 5 bases. Germline values: CDR1 LNHDA, CDR2 SQIVND (reference sequence). The CDR3 totals 15 residues. In nucleotides, the CDR3 is TGTGCCAGTAGTATAGAATTGAGGGGGCGGACTGAAGCTTTCTTT. As protein: CASSIELRGRTEAFF.

The genes are TRBV2 and TRBJ2-5; D not certain. CDR1 and CDR2 from the germline V gene are SNHLY and FYNNEI. V was cut by 4 bases and J by 5 bases, with 14 bases left in between. The CDR3 runs to 14 residues. CDR3 amino acids: CASSVGRQAETQYF. For the CDR3, the DNA is TGTGCCAGCAGTGTCGGCCGACAAGCTGAGACCCAGTACTTC.

The gene calls are TRBV7-9 and TRBJ2-3; 12 bases agree with TRBD2. CDR3 length: 16 amino acids. The V gene end was trimmed by 5 bases and the J gene end by 3 bases; junction bases not matched to a gene: 6. CDR1 and CDR2 (germline): SEHNR, FQNEAQ (reference sequence). CDR3 DNA: TGTGCCAGCAGCGAACTAGCGGGGGGCGGGACAGATACGCAGTATTTT. Translated: CASSELAGGGTDTQYF. The full variable domain, completed using reference TRBV7-9 and TRBJ2-3, is DTGVSQNPRHKITKRGQNVTFRCDPISEHNRLYWYRQTLGQGPEFLTYFQNEAQLEKSRLLSDRFSAERPKGSFSTLEIQRTEQGDSAMYLCASSELAGGGTDTQYFGPGTRLTVL.

The V and J genes are TRBV7-2 and TRBJ2-7, with a possible D match to TRBD2 (6 bases). CDR3 length equals 14 residues. The V end was cut by 5 bases, the J end by 3 bases, with 14 bases between. Germline CDR1 reads SGHTA; CDR2 reads FQGNSA. The chain's CDR3 is CASSLDGGSYEQYF. The DNA of the CDR3 is TGTGCCAGCAGCCTGGACGGGGGAAGCTACGAGCAGTACTTC. The full variable domain, in which reference TRBV7-2 and TRBJ2-7 provide the parts outside the CDR3, is GAGVSQSPSNKVTEKGKDVELRCDPISGHTALYWYRQSLGQGLEFLIYFQGNSAPDKSGLPSDRFSAERTGGSVSTLTIQRTQQEDSAVYLCASSLDGGSYEQYFGPGTRLTVT.

This clone occurred once. The rearrangement links TRBV30 to TRBJ1-6; 7 nucleotides line up with TRBD1. CDR1 GTSNPN and CDR2 SVGIG come from the germline V gene (reference sequence). CDR3 length: 15 amino acids. Unmatched junction bases numbered 9, after V lost 0 bases and J lost 10 bases. Here the CDR3 DNA reads TGTGCCTGGAGTGTAGGTACAGGGGTTAAGTCACCCCTCCACTTT. Amino acid sequence: CAWSVGTGVKSPLHF.

The chain combines TRBV18 with TRBJ1-2; 7 bases are a match to TRBD1. This CDR3 region has 13 residues. The germline V gene has CDR1 KGHSH and CDR2 LQKENI. V lost 6 bases to trimming and J lost 7 bases; unmatched junction nucleotides: 8. The CDR3 here is CASSLDRVSGYTF. In DNA, the CDR3 is TGTGCCAGCTCCCTAGACAGGGTCTCTGGCTACACCTTC.

V is TRBV10-3 and J is TRBJ2-3; D is ambiguous. The ends were cut back, 3 bases at V and 0 bases at J, with 7 bases in the middle. CDR3 size: 14 residues. Germline V lookup: CDR1 ENHRY, CDR2 SYGVKD. The CDR3 spells CAISDQMSTDTQYF. CDR3 DNA sequence: TGTGCCATCAGTGACCAAATGAGCACAGATACGCAGTATTTT.

The chain joins TRBV29-1 to TRBJ1-1, with D unresolved. CDR3 length equals 10 residues. In germline, CDR1 is SQVTM, CDR2 ANQGSEA. Trimming pared 1 base from V and 12 bases from J, leaving 9 bases between. CDR3 residues: CSVEGEGTFF. For the CDR3, the DNA is TGCAGCGTTGAAGGTGAGGGAACTTTCTTT.

The CDR3, as DNA: TGTGCCAGTAGTTGGACAGGGGGCGCGGGTACTGAAGCTTTCTTT. Its protein product is CASSWTGGAGTEAFF. This rearrangement joins TRBV19 to TRBJ1-1; 11 bases are a match to TRBD1. This CDR3 comprises 15 residues. The ends lost 5 bases at V and 5 bases at J; junction bases unmatched: 7. Germline V gene data show CDR1 as LNHDA and CDR2 as SQIVND (reference sequence).

The J gene is TRBJ2-7, the V gene TRBV6-6, with 10 nucleotides matching TRBD2. This CDR3 is built from 16 residues. Germline V gives CDR1 MNHNY, CDR2 SVGAGI (reference sequence). After removal of 6 bases from V and 2 bases from J, the junction contained 10 bases not matched to a gene. The CDR3 sequence: CASREMASGSTYEQYF. The CDR3 nucleotides read TGTGCCAGCAGGGAGATGGCTAGCGGGAGTACCTACGAGCAGTACTTC.

The V and J genes are TRBV2 and TRBJ2-2, with TRBD1 matching 7 bases. The CDR3 spans 13 residues. V was clipped by 6 bases and J by 5 bases; unmatched bases: 3. Germline values: CDR1 SNHLY, CDR2 FYNNEI. As DNA, the CDR3 is TGTGCCAGCAGGGACAGGAGAACCGGGGAGCTGTTTTTT. As protein: CASRDRRTGELFF.

The CDR3 is CATAGRRGTVSNSNQPQHF. The CDR3 region has the DNA TGTGCCACCGCGGGGAGGCGAGGGACAGTATCAAATAGCAATCAGCCCCAGCATTTT. The chain joins TRBV15 to TRBJ1-5, with 7 bases lining up with TRBD1. V lost 8 bases and J lost 0; bases outside the gene matches: 19. Germline V lookup: CDR1 LNHNV, CDR2 YYDKDF (reference sequence). The CDR3 is 19 residues long.

J is TRBJ2-1 and V is TRBV10-3, with D perhaps TRBD2 (6 bases). This CDR3 is 14 amino acids long. Germline CDR1 ENHRY, CDR2 SYGVKD. Trimming stripped 6 bases from V and 7 bases from J, with 16 bases between. DNA for the CDR3: TGTGCCATCAGCCCCGGGACTCATACGAATGAGCAGTTCTTC. Protein: CAISPGTHTNEQFF.

The chain combines TRBV9 with TRBJ2-1; 8 bases are a match to TRBD2. Germline V gene sequence: CDR1 SGDLS, CDR2 YYNGEE. With V trimmed by 4 bases and J by 1 base, 7 bases remained unmatched. The CDR3 covers 16 residues. The CDR3 loop reads CASSLGLVVSYNEQFF. CDR3 in DNA: TGTGCCAGCAGCTTGGGACTAGTCGTATCCTACAATGAGCAGTTCTTC.

V and J are TRBV2 and TRBJ1-1; no definite D call. The germline CDR1 and CDR2 sequences are SNHLY and FYNNEI. The CDR3 consists of 14 residues. Trimming cost V 4 bases and J 1 base, with 10 bases left between them. The CDR3 sequence is CASSVRLPNTEAFF. For the CDR3, the DNA is TGTGCCAGCAGTGTTAGACTCCCGAACACTGAAGCTTTCTTT.

V is TRBV7-9 and J is TRBJ2-5; 9 bases line up with TRBD2. The CDR3 consists of 14 residues. V dropped 1 base and J dropped 5; count of bases not matched to a gene: 2. Germline V gene lookup returns CDR1 SEHNR and CDR2 FQNEAQ (reference sequence). The CDR3 sequence is CASSLVAGGETQYF. The CDR3 nucleotides are TGTGCCAGCAGCTTAGTTGCGGGAGGGGAGACCCAGTACTTC.